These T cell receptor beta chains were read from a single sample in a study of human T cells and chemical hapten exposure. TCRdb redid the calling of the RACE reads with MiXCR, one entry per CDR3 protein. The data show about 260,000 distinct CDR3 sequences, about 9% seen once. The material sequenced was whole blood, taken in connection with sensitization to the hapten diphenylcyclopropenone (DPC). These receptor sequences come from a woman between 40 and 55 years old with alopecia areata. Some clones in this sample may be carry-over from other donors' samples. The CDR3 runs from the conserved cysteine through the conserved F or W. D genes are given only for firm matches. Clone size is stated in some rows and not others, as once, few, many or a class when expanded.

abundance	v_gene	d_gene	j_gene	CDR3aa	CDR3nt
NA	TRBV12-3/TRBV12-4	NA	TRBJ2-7	CASSHSNSYEQYF	TGTGCCAGCAGTCATAGCAACTCCTACGAGCAGTACTTC
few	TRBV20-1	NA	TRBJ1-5	CSASGPVRNQPQHF	TGCAGTGCTTCGGGACCCGTCCGGAATCAGCCCCAGCATTTT
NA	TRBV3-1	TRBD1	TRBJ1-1	CASSPGGRGNTEAFF	TGTGCCAGCAGCCCAGGGGGACGCGGGAACACTGAAGCTTTCTTT
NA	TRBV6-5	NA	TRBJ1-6	CASSYSGARNSPLHF	TGTGCCAGCAGTTACTCGGGGGCGCGAAATTCACCCCTCCACTTT
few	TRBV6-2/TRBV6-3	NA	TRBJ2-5	CASSPMQSSIQETQYF	TGTGCCAGCAGTCCAATGCAATCCAGCATCCAAGAGACCCAGTACTTC
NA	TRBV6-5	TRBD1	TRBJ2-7	CASSRDRGISYEQYF	TGTGCCAGCAGCAGGGACAGGGGTATCTCCTACGAGCAGTACTTC
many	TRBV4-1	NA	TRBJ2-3	CASSQDGTRTTDTQYF	TGCGCCAGCAGCCAAGACGGGACACGGACCACAGATACGCAGTATTTT
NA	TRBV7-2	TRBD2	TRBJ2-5	CASRATSGRLETQYF	TGTGCCAGCAGGGCTACTAGCGGGAGGTTGGAGACCCAGTACTTC
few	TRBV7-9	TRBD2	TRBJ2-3	CASSLVSGRDTDTQYF	TGTGCCAGCAGCTTAGTTAGCGGGAGGGACACAGATACGCAGTATTTT
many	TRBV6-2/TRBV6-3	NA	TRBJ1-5	CASSFPNQPQHF	TGTGCCAGCAGCTTCCCTAATCAGCCCCAGCATTTT
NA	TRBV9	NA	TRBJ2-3	CASSVDWTIPTDTQYF	TGTGCCAGCAGCGTAGATTGGACTATCCCCACAGATACGCAGTATTTT
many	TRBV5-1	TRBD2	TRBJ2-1	CASSSWASGSSYNEQFF	TGCGCCAGCAGCTCTTGGGCTAGCGGGAGTAGTTACAATGAGCAGTTCTTC
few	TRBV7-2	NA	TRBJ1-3	CASSLEGTAGNTIYF	TGTGCCAGCAGCTTAGAAGGGACGGCTGGAAACACCATATATTTT
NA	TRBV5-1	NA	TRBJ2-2	CASSLGTENTGELFF	TGCGCCAGCAGCTTGGGGACAGAAAACACCGGGGAGCTGTTTTTT
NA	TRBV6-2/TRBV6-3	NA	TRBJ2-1	CASSYPILAAKIYNEQFF	TGTGCCAGCAGTTACCCGATACTAGCAGCAAAGATCTACAATGAGCAGTTCTTC
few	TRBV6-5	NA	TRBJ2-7	CASSYSGTGEQYF	TGTGCCAGCAGTTATTCAGGGACGGGCGAGCAGTACTTC
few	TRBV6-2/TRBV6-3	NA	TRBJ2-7	CASSGDWAHEQYF	TGTGCCAGCAGTGGAGACTGGGCCCACGAGCAGTACTTC
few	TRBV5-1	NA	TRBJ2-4	CASSPADSLPNIQYF	TGCGCCAGCAGTCCGGCGGACAGTCTTCCAAACATTCAGTACTTC
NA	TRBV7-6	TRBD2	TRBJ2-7	CASSSLAAQYF	TGTGCCAGCAGCTCACTAGCGGCGCAGTACTTC
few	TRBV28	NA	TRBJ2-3	CATIPGALNTQYF	TGTGCCACCATCCCTGGCGCCCTCAATACGCAGTATTTT
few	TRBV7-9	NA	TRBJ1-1	CASSQGGGLTEAFF	TGTGCCAGCAGCCAAGGGGGGGGTTTGACTGAAGCTTTCTTT
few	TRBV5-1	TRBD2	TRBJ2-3	CASSSLAGVPTDTQYF	TGCGCCAGCAGCAGCTTAGCGGGAGTTCCCACAGATACGCAGTATTTT
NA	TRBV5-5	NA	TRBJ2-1	CASSSWNEQFF	TGTGCCAGCAGCTCCTGGAATGAGCAGTTCTTC
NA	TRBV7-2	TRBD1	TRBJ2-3	CASRGTGNTDTQYF	TGTGCCAGCCGAGGGACAGGGAACACAGATACGCAGTATTTT
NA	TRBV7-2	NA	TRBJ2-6	CASSFYGGGANVLTF	TGTGCCAGCAGCTTTTACGGTGGTGGGGCCAACGTCCTGACTTTC
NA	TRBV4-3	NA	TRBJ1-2	CTSSQDLGGVDYGYTF	TGCACCAGCAGCCAAGATCTGGGAGGGGTAGACTATGGCTACACCTTC
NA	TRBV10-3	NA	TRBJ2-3	CAITSGYTDTQYF	TGTGCCATCACCTCAGGATACACAGATACGCAGTATTTT
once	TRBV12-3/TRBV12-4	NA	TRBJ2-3	CASSVGGSTDTQYF	TGTGCCAGCAGTGTTGGCGGGAGCACAGATACGCAGTATTTT
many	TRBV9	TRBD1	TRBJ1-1	CASSVSVSQGANTEAFF	TGTGCCAGCAGCGTTTCTGTGTCACAGGGGGCGAACACTGAAGCTTTCTTT
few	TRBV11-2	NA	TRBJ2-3	CASSWASATDTQYF	TGTGCCAGCAGCTGGGCTAGCGCCACAGATACGCAGTATTTT
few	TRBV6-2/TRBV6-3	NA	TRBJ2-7	CASSYMEIPSYEQYF	TGTGCCAGCAGTTACATGGAAATTCCCTCCTACGAGCAGTACTTC